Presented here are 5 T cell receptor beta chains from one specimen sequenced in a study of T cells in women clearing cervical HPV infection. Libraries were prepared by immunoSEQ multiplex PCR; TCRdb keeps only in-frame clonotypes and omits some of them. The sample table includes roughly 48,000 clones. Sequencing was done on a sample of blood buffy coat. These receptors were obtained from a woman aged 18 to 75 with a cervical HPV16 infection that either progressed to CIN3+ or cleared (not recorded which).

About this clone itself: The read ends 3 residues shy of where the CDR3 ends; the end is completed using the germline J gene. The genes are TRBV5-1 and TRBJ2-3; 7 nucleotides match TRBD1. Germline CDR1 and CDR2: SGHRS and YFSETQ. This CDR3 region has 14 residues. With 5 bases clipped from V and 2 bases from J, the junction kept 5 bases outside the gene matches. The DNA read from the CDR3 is TGCGCCAGCAGTCGAGACAGGGCCACAGATACG. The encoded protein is CASSRDRATDT. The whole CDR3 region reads CASSRDRATDTQYF.

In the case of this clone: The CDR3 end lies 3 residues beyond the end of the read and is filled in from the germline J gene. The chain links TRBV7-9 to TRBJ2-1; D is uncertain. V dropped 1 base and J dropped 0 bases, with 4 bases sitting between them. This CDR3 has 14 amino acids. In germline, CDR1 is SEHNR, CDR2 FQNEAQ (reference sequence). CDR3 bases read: TGTGCCAGCAGCTTAGGCGGCTCCTACAATGAG. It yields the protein CASSLGGSYNE. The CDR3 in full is CASSLGGSYNEQFF.

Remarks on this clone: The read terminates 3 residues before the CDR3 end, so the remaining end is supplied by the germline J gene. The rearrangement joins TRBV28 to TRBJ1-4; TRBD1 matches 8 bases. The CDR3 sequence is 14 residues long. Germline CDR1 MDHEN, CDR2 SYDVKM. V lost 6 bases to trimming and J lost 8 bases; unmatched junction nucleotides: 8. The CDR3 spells CASSPGQGGEKLFF. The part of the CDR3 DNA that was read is TGTGCCAGCAGCCCAGGACAGGGTGGAGAAAAA.

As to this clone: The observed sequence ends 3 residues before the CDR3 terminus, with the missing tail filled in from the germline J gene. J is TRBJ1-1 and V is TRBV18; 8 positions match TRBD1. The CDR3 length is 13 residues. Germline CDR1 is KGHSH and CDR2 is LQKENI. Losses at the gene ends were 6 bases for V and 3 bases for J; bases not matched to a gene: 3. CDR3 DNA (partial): TGTGCCAGCTCTGAGACAGGGGACACTGAA. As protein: CASSETGDTE. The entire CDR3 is CASSETGDTEAFF.

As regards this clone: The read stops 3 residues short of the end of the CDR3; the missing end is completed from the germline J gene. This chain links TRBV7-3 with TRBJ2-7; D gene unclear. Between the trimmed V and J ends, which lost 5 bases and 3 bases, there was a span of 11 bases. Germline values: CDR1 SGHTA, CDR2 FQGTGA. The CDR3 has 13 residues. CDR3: CASSLGLNYEQYF. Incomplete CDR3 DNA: TGTGCCAGCAGCCTCGGGTTGAACTACGAG.